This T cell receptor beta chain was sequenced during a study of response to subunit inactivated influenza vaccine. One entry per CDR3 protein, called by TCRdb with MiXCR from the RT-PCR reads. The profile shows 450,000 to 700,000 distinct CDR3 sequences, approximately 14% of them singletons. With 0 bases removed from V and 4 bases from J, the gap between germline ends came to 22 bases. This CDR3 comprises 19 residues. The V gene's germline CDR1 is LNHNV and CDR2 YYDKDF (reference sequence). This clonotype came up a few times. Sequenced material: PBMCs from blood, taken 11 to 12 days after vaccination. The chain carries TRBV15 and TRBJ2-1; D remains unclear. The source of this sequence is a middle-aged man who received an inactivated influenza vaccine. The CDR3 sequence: CATSRDGQAWIKAYNEQFF. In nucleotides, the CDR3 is TGTGCCACCAGCAGAGATGGGCAAGCTTGGATTAAGGCTTACAATGAGCAGTTCTTC.